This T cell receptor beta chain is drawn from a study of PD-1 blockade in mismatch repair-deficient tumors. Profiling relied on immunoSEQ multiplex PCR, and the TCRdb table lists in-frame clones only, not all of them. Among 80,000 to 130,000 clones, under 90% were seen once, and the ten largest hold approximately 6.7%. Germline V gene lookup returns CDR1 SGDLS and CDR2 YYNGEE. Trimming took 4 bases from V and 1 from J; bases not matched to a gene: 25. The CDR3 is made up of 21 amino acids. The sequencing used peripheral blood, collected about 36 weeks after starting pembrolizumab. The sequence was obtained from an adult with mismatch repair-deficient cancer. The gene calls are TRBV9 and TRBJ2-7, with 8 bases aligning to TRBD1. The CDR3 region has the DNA TGTGCCAGCAGCCCAATGGGGTCGGCACAGAAAGGACAGGGCGGATCCTACGAGCAGTACTTC. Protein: CASSPMGSAQKGQGGSYEQYF.